This T cell receptor beta chain appears in the sequencing data of a study of cytomegalovirus exposure and HLA in healthy donors. This clone was counted a single time. Its antigen is not known. General study findings and limits: Reportedly, a later analysis found an Asian-associated ancestry cluster had fewer N-insertions than the approximately 700-donor mean. A later analysis linked about 17,000 TCR beta sequences to HLA alleles at 0.05 false discovery rate. Per a later analysis, HLA-associated TCR beta chains showed more clonal expansion than other, equally common TCR beta chains.

The V gene's germline CDR1 is KGHSH and CDR2 LQKENI. CDR3 size: 16 residues. The germline V and J ends were trimmed by 2 bases and 1 base, with 12 bases remaining between them. PCR amplification relied on 60 Vbeta primers (plus 13 Jbeta primers). Only in-frame clones appear in the TCRdb table, and some are missing; sequencing was by immunoSEQ multiplex PCR. The sample includes approximately 140,000 clones, about four fifths seen only once; the top ten take about 6.7%. The receptor's source is a man aged 50 to 59 in good health and CMV-seropositive. The material sequenced was PBMCs. The chain joins TRBV18 to TRBJ1-5; D remains ambiguous. DNA for the CDR3: TGTGCCAGCTCACCATCGGGTGTACTGAGCAATCAGCCCCAGCATTTT. It codes for CASSPSGVLSNQPQHF.